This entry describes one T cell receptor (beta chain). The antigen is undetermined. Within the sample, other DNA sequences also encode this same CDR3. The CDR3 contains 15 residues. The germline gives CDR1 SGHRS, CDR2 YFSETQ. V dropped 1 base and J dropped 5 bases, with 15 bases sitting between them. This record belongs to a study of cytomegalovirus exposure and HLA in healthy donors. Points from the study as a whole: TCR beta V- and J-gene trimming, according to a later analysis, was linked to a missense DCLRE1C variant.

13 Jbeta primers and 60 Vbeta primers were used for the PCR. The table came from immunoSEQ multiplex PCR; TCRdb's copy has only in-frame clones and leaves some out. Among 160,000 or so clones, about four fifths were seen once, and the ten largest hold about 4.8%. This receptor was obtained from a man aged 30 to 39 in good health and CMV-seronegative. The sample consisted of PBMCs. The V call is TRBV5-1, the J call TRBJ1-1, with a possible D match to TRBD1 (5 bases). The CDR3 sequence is CASSLWGGEGTEAFF. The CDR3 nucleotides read TGCGCCAGCAGCTTGTGGGGGGGGGAGGGAACTGAAGCTTTCTTT.